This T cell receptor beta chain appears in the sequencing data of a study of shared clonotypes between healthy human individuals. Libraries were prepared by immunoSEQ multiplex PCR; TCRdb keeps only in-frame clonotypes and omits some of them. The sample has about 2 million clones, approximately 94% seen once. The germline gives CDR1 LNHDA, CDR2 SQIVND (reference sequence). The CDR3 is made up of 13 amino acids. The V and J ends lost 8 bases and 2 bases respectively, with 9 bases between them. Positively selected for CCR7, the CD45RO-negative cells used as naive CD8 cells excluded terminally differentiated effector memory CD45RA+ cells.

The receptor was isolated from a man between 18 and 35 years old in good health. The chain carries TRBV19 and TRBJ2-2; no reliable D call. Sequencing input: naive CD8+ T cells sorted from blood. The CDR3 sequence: CASHAANTGELFF. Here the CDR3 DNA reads TGTGCCAGTCATGCGGCCAACACCGGGGAGCTGTTTTTT.